The 25 T cell receptor beta chains given below trace back to one sample, sequenced in a study of regulatory T cells in long-lasting Graves disease. For TCR beta, libraries came from iRepertoire HTBI primers and Arm-PCR of CDR3 regions. TCRdb passed the multiplex PCR reads through MiXCR, listing each CDR3 protein once. The data contain approximately 270,000 distinct CDR3 sequences, around a sixth of them seen just once; the ten biggest clones take up 12% to 15%. The time point denotes: newly diagnosed GD, antithyroid drugs for less than 3 months. There was RNA extracted from PBMCs, and the TCR library was made from it. The data were also submitted as part of a second study, on T cells in Graves' hyperthyroidism and ophthalmopathy.

The sequenced sample was peripheral blood mononuclear cells (PBMCs), obtained at new diagnosis, from a patient treated with antithyroid drugs. The receptors derive from a woman in her twenties or thirties with Graves disease.

This clonotype has ten or more counts. The CDR3 protein is CASRQGGPSYGYTF. The CDR3 nucleotides read TGTGCCAGTAGACAGGGGGGACCGAGCTATGGCTACACCTTC. The chain is built from TRBV19 and TRBJ1-2; TRBD1 agrees at 8 bases. The germline CDR1 and CDR2 sequences are LNHDA and SQIVND (reference sequence). With 6 bases clipped from V and 4 bases from J, the junction kept 7 bases outside the gene matches. This CDR3 comprises 14 residues. The full variable domain, in which reference TRBV19 and TRBJ1-2 provide the parts outside the CDR3, is DGGITQSPKYLFRKEGQNVTLSCEQNLNHDAMYWYRQDPGQGLRLIYYSQIVNDFQKGDIAEGYSVSREKKESFPLTVTSAQKNPTAFYLCASRQGGPSYGYTFGSGTRLTVV.

The rearrangement uses TRBV7-2 and TRBJ1-4; weak D call: TRBD1 (5 bases). The CDR3 length is 14 residues. From germline, CDR1 is SGHTA and CDR2 FQGNSA. V lost 1 base and J lost 5, with 8 bases in between. The CDR3 protein is CASSLGAGNEKLFF. Here the CDR3 DNA reads TGTGCCAGCAGCTTAGGGGCAGGGAATGAAAAACTGTTTTTT.

This clonotype was counted at least ten times. The J gene is TRBJ1-5, the V gene TRBV5-6; D unresolved. Germline lookup yields CDR1 SGHDT and CDR2 YYEEEE. Trimming shortened V by 4 bases and J by 0 bases, and 17 bases separated the two germline ends. This CDR3 contains 17 residues. CDR3 coding DNA: TGTGCCAGCAGCGCGACACTCGACGGATATAGCAATCAGCCCCAGCATTTT. Amino acid sequence: CASSATLDGYSNQPQHF.

This clonotype was recorded at least ten times. The chain links TRBV2 to TRBJ2-7; unclear D gene. CDR3 length: 13 residues. The germline CDR1 and CDR2 sequences are SNHLY and FYNNEI. The ends were cut back, 1 base at V and 5 bases at J, with 9 bases in the middle. The CDR3 is CASSEGQENEQYF. CDR3 in DNA: TGTGCCAGCAGTGAAGGGCAGGAGAACGAGCAGTACTTC. The full variable domain, with the rest looked up from reference TRBV2 and TRBJ2-7, is EPEVTQTPSHQVTQMGQEVILRCVPISNHLYFYWYRQILGQKVEFLVSFYNNEISEKSEIFDDQFSVERPDGSNFTLKIRSTKLEDSAMYFCASSEGQENEQYFGPGTRLTVT.

This clonotype was seen at least ten times. The germline gene is not matched at one end of the junction; a read error may be the cause. The rearrangement links TRBV5-1 to TRBJ2-3; 8 bases are shared with TRBD2. The CDR3 spans 15 residues. The germline gives CDR1 SGHRS, CDR2 YFSETQ. CDR3 protein: CASSPRGGSTDTQYF. The DNA for the CDR3 is TGTGCCAGCAGCCCCCGGGGGGGCTCCACAGATACGCAGTATTTT. Based on the CDR3 plus reference TRBV5-1 and TRBJ2-3, the full variable domain is KAGVTQTPRYLIKTRGQQVTLSCSPISGHRSVSWYQQTPGQGLQFLFEYFSETQRNKGNFPGRFSGRQFSNSRSEMNVSTLELGDSALYLCASSPRGGSTDTQYFGPGTRLTVL.

This clonotype was counted many times. The chain couples TRBV4-1 to TRBJ2-1; maybe TRBD1 (6 bases). The CDR3 runs 15 residues. Germline V CDR1 and CDR2: MGHRA, YSYEKL. Between the trimmed V and J ends, which lost 4 bases and 7 bases, there was a span of 17 bases. The CDR3 nucleotides are TGCGCCAGCAGCCTAAACCCCCTTCAGGGGAATGAGCAGTTCTTC. Amino acid sequence: CASSLNPLQGNEQFF.

This clonotype was seen ten or more times. The chain uses TRBV6-2 or TRBV6-3 and TRBJ2-7; TRBD1 matches at 7 bases. Germline lookup yields CDR1 MNHEY and CDR2 SVGEGT. V gave up 0 bases and J gave up 2 bases; unmatched junction bases: 4. There are 15 residues in the CDR3. Here the CDR3 DNA reads TGTGCCAGCAGTTACTCTCGGGACAGAACCTACGAGCAGTACTTC. As protein: CASSYSRDRTYEQYF.

This clonotype was seen a handful of times. This chain uses TRBV3-1 with TRBJ2-2, with D perhaps TRBD1 or TRBD2 (5 bases each). The CDR3 loop spans 16 amino acids. V was cut by 8 bases and J by 1 base, with 17 bases left in between. Germline V gives CDR1 LGHDT, CDR2 YNNKEL (reference sequence). The CDR3 here is CASGGTGPLNTGELFF. In DNA, the CDR3 is TGTGCCAGCGGGGGTACGGGTCCCCTGAACACCGGGGAGCTGTTTTTT.

This clonotype showed up many times. The J gene is TRBJ2-7, the V gene TRBV3-1, with D tentatively TRBD1 or TRBD2 (5 bases each). CDR3 size: 15 residues. Germline CDR1 reads LGHDT; CDR2 reads YNNKEL (reference sequence). V lost 4 bases and J lost 0, with 13 bases in between. CDR3 bases: TGTGCCAGCAGCCCGCCCGGGACGATCTCCTACGAGCAGTACTTC. Translation: CASSPPGTISYEQYF.

This clonotype was found many times. The chain couples TRBV7-9 to TRBJ1-1; D remains unclear. V was cut by 6 bases and J by 3 bases, with 14 bases left in between. CDR1 and CDR2 from the germline V gene are SEHNR and FQNEAQ (reference sequence). The CDR3 sequence is 14 residues long. The CDR3 sequence: CASRKQVMDTEAFF. The CDR3 coding sequence is TGTGCCAGCAGGAAGCAGGTGATGGACACTGAAGCTTTCTTT. Based on the CDR3 plus reference TRBV7-9 and TRBJ1-1, the full variable domain is DTGVSQNPRHKITKRGQNVTFRCDPISEHNRLYWYRQTLGQGPEFLTYFQNEAQLEKSRLLSDRFSAERPKGSFSTLEIQRTEQGDSAMYLCASRKQVMDTEAFFGQGTRLTVV.

The V and J genes are TRBV5-1 and TRBJ1-1; D is perhaps TRBD1 (6 bases). The CDR3 extends over 14 amino acids. The germline V gene encodes CDR1 SGHRS and CDR2 YFSETQ. V was cut by 5 bases and J by 1 base, with 12 bases left in between. This CDR3 is CASRLGTSNTEAFF. The CDR3 DNA is TGCGCCAGCAGGTTAGGGACATCGAACACTGAAGCTTTCTTT.

This chain connects TRBV20-1 to TRBJ2-1, with a possible D match to TRBD2 (7 bases). CDR1 is DFQATT, CDR2 SNEGSKA, per germline (reference sequence). V lost 0 bases, J lost 0 bases, and 9 bases lay in between. CDR3 size: 15 residues. The CDR3 protein is CSARDGGPSYNEQFF. CDR3 DNA sequence: TGCAGTGCTAGAGACGGGGGGCCCTCCTACAATGAGCAGTTCTTC.

This clonotype has a handful of counts. The chain links TRBV5-1 to TRBJ1-4, with D hard to call. Between the trimmed V and J ends, which lost 2 bases and 2 bases, there was a span of 13 bases. The CDR3 is made up of 16 amino acids. CDR1 is SGHRS, CDR2 YFSETQ, per germline. CDR3 residues: CASSLSAVSTNEKLFF. The CDR3 region has the DNA TGCGCCAGCAGCTTATCCGCGGTCTCGACTAATGAAAAACTGTTTTTT.

This clonotype was detected only a few times. The rearrangement links TRBV12-5 to TRBJ2-7; TRBD1 or TRBD2 may be the D gene (5 bases each). The CDR3 is 16 amino acids. Germline lookup yields CDR1 LGHNT and CDR2 FRNRAP. V lost 0 bases and J lost 3, with 15 bases in between. The CDR3 DNA reads as TGTGCTAGTGGTTTGGTACTTAGGGACCGACACTACGAGCAGTACTTC. Its protein is CASGLVLRDRHYEQYF.

This clonotype was counted many times. V usage is TRBV18 and J usage is TRBJ1-2; 9 nucleotides align to TRBD1. From germline, CDR1 is KGHSH and CDR2 LQKENI. The CDR3 has 13 residues. Losses at the gene ends were 8 bases for V and 5 bases for J; bases not matched to a gene: 6. This chain's CDR3 is CASSPGTGYGYTF. The CDR3 DNA follows: TGTGCCAGCAGCCCGGGGACAGGGTATGGCTACACCTTC.

This clonotype was seen repeatedly, ten times or more. This chain links TRBV5-1 with TRBJ1-6; no definite D call. Trimming removed 2 bases at V and 0 bases at J, with 9 bases between. Germline V lookup: CDR1 SGHRS, CDR2 YFSETQ. The CDR3 length is 16 residues. CDR3 sequence (DNA): TGCGCCAGCAGCTTTGGCGGTAGCTCCTATAATTCACCCCTCCACTTT. As protein: CASSFGGSSYNSPLHF.

This clonotype is a singleton in its sample. This rearrangement joins TRBV13 to TRBJ2-5, with TRBD2 matching over 12 bases. This CDR3 is built from 16 residues. Trimming took 5 bases from V and 5 from J; bases not matched to a gene: 9. Germline CDR1 PRHDT, CDR2 FYEKMQ (reference sequence). CDR3 in amino acids: CASSDPSGGALETQYF. The CDR3 region has the DNA TGTGCCAGCAGCGACCCTAGCGGGGGGGCCCTGGAGACCCAGTACTTC.

This clonotype was counted between two and nine times. The chain recombines TRBV19 with TRBJ1-4; D perhaps matches TRBD1 (6 bases). This CDR3 comprises 16 residues. V lost 2 bases, J lost 5 bases, and 15 bases lay in between. The germline V gene encodes CDR1 LNHDA and CDR2 SQIVND (reference sequence). Here the CDR3 DNA reads TGTGCCAGTAGTATATACCCACAGGGACCGAATGAAAAACTGTTTTTT. Its protein is CASSIYPQGPNEKLFF.

At least ten counts were recorded for this clonotype. The chain combines TRBV5-1 with TRBJ2-3, with D maybe TRBD1 (5 bases). Trimming pared 4 bases from V and 5 bases from J, leaving 14 bases between. Germline assignment: CDR1 SGHRS and CDR2 YFSETQ. This CDR3 contains 14 residues. The CDR3, as DNA: TGCGCCAGCAGCCTTTTCAGGGCGGAAGATACGCAGTATTTT. This codes for CASSLFRAEDTQYF.

At least ten counts were recorded for this clonotype. J is TRBJ1-2 and V is TRBV5-6, with unresolved D. The CDR3 length is 13 residues. V gave up 9 bases and J gave up 5 bases, with 17 bases separating them. Germline CDR1 and CDR2: SGHDT and YYEEEE. The DNA for the CDR3 is TGTGCCACCCCCTACCGAGCTCGGTATGGCTACACCTTC. Its translation is CATPYRARYGYTF.

At least ten counts were recorded for this clonotype. The genes are TRBV4-1 and TRBJ1-5, with D hard to call. This CDR3 contains 15 residues. Germline assignment: CDR1 MGHRA and CDR2 YSYEKL. The V gene lost 5 bases and the J gene lost 1 base, with 12 bases spanning the gap. The CDR3 nucleotides are TGCGCCAGCAGCAGGGATCGGTTAAGCAATCAGCCCCAGCATTTT. Its translation: CASSRDRLSNQPQHF.

This clonotype came up many times. The CDR3 spells CASSLDRSGTQYF. CDR3 coding DNA: TGTGCCAGCAGCTTAGACAGGAGCGGGACCCAGTACTTC. This chain joins TRBV7-2 and TRBJ2-5, with D perhaps matching TRBD1 or TRBD2 (5 bases each). Germline V gene lookup returns CDR1 SGHTA and CDR2 FQGNSA. There are 13 residues in the CDR3. Trimming removed 1 base at V and 7 bases at J, with 10 bases between.

A remark on this clonotype: Only one base separates this from a far larger clonotype, so it likely reflects a read error. V usage is TRBV18 and J usage is TRBJ2-1; D assignment may be TRBD1 or TRBD2 (5 bases each). Germline V CDR1 and CDR2: KGHSH, LQKENI. This CDR3 comprises 15 residues. The CDR3 loop is CASSQERGSGHERFF. The DNA for the CDR3 is TGTGCCAGCAGCCAAGAGAGGGGAAGCGGCCATGAGCGGTTCTTC.

V and J are TRBV25-1 and TRBJ1-1; a possible D gene is TRBD1 (6 bases). The CDR3 is 15 residues long. Trimming pared 5 bases from V and 2 bases from J, leaving 15 bases between. The V gene's germline CDR1 is MGHDK and CDR2 SYGVNS. The CDR3 DNA sequence: TGTGCCAGCAGTCCATGGGAGGGGGGAAACACTGAAGCTTTCTTT. Translated: CASSPWEGGNTEAFF.

This clonotype showed up many times. Written as DNA, the CDR3 is TGTGCCATCAGTGAGGGGGGGGGGGGTTACAATGAGCAGTTCTTC. It encodes CAISEGGGGYNEQFF. V usage is TRBV10-3 and J usage is TRBJ2-1; 7 bases map to TRBD2. Germline V lookup: CDR1 ENHRY, CDR2 SYGVKD. This CDR3 region has 15 residues. V lost 2 bases, J lost 4 bases, and 5 bases stayed unmatched.